Below, 2 T cell receptor beta chains from the same sample are listed, as sequenced in a study of blood T cell repertoires in COVID-19. The protocol was immunoSEQ multiplex PCR, while the TCRdb copy is restricted to in-frame clones and leaves out a portion. The table lists 200,000 to 250,000 clones, 70% to 90% of them singletons. The material sequenced was PBMCs or T cells enriched from blood (not recorded which). All receptors come from a man aged 25 to 40 who had recovered from COVID-19.

The V call is TRBV19, the J call TRBJ2-7; 11 positions match TRBD2. The germline V gene encodes CDR1 LNHDA and CDR2 SQIVND (reference sequence). The trim removed 3 bases at V and 4 bases at J, leaving 2 bases unmatched. This CDR3 has 14 residues. The DNA of the CDR3 is TGTGCCAGTAGTATTAGCGGGAGGGTTTACGAGCAGTACTTC. It is translated as CASSISGRVYEQYF.

The V and J genes are TRBV20-1 and TRBJ1-2; D uncertain. CDR3 size: 9 residues. Between the trimmed V and J ends, which lost 7 bases and 8 bases, there was a span of 8 bases. Germline loops: CDR1 DFQATT, CDR2 SNEGSKA (reference sequence). The chain's CDR3 is CSVSNGYTF. The CDR3 coding sequence is TGCAGTGTCAGTAACGGCTACACCTTC.